The rows below give T cell receptor beta chains drawn from one sample of a study of yellow fever vaccine responses in identical twins. TCRdb re-called the RT-PCR reads through MiXCR, storing one row per CDR3 protein. The sample has several thousand distinct CDR3 sequences, over 75% seen once. This specimen consisted of T cells from blood (PBMCs), unsorted or a sorted subset (not recorded which), obtained before or after yellow fever vaccination (not recorded which). The receptor set was obtained from a woman younger than 30 who received the yellow fever vaccine. Both conserved end residues are part of each CDR3. The D gene is left open where the match is weak. Clone size is shown for a subset of rows, as once, few, many or a class of expanded clone.

TRBD2,TRBJ2-3,TRBV20-1,-,CSAGKKGLGTDTQYF,TGCAGTGCGGGGAAAAAGGGACTAGGCACAGATACGCAGTATTTT
-,TRBJ1-5,TRBV29-1,-,CSVAGSNQPQHF,TGCAGCGTTGCTGGATCCAATCAGCCCCAGCATTTT
-,TRBJ2-7,TRBV4-3,-,CASSQETEAGYEQYF,TGCGCCAGCAGCCAGGAGACCGAAGCAGGGTACGAGCAGTACTTC
-,TRBJ1-5,TRBV12-3/TRBV12-4,-,CASSLLDQPQHF,TGTGCCAGCAGTTTACTTGATCAGCCCCAGCATTTT
-,TRBJ2-7,TRBV18,-,CASSPRDLPVEQYF,TGTGCCAGCTCACCTAGGGACCTGCCGGTGGAGCAGTACTTC
-,TRBJ1-5,TRBV6-1,-,CASSDNSNQPQHF,TGTGCCAGCAGTGATAATAGCAATCAGCCCCAGCATTTT
-,TRBJ2-5,TRBV6-1,-,CASSATGSETQYF,TGTGCCAGCAGTGCTACAGGGTCGGAGACCCAGTACTTC
-,TRBJ2-3,TRBV3-1,once,CASSRSSTDTQYF,TGTGCCAGCAGCCGCAGCAGCACAGATACGCAGTATTTT
-,TRBJ1-4,TRBV3-1,-,CASSHRTMGNEKLFF,TGTGCCAGCAGCCACAGGACCATGGGTAATGAAAAACTGTTTTTT
-,TRBJ2-7,TRBV11-2,-,CASSNRVGYEQYF,TGTGCCAGCAGCAATCGAGTCGGGTACGAGCAGTACTTC